These T cell receptor beta chains were read from a single sample in a study of CD8+ T cells in alopecia areata. Clones were read by immunoSEQ multiplex PCR, and TCRdb kept only the in-frame ones, dropping some. Seen here are 200,000 to 250,000 clones, more than 45% observed once, and the top ten hold around 1.6%. The specimen comprised CD4+ T cells sorted from blood, sampled at week 4, from a patient treated with tofacitinib. Source of these receptors: a human donor with alopecia areata. Both conserved end residues are part of each CDR3. D genes are given only for firm matches. Clone size appears in some rows only: once, few, many, or a class for an expanded clone.

v_gene: TRBV30; d_gene: TRBD2; j_gene: TRBJ2-5; abundance: .; CDR3aa: CAWSGWSGGASGETQYF; CDR3nt: TGTGCCTGGAGTGGATGGAGCGGGGGGGCTAGTGGAGAGACCCAGTACTTC
v_gene: TRBV15; d_gene: .; j_gene: TRBJ1-4; abundance: .; CDR3aa: CATSRDGGANEKLFF; CDR3nt: TGTGCCACCAGCAGAGATGGGGGGGCTAATGAAAAACTGTTTTTT
v_gene: TRBV9; d_gene: .; j_gene: TRBJ2-5; abundance: .; CDR3aa: CASSKGDQTQYF; CDR3nt: TGTGCCAGCAGTAAAGGGGATCAGACCCAGTACTTC
v_gene: TRBV9; d_gene: .; j_gene: TRBJ2-5; abundance: .; CDR3aa: CASSVGIGTGETQYF; CDR3nt: TGTGCCAGCAGCGTTGGCATAGGGACGGGCGAGACCCAGTACTTC
v_gene: TRBV29-1; d_gene: .; j_gene: TRBJ1-1; abundance: .; CDR3aa: CSVGGAMYTEAFF; CDR3nt: TGCAGCGTTGGGGGGGCAATGTACACTGAAGCTTTCTTT
v_gene: TRBV5-1; d_gene: TRBD1; j_gene: TRBJ1-2; abundance: .; CDR3aa: CASSDRPDRAGYTF; CDR3nt: TGCGCCAGCAGCGATCGACCGGACAGGGCTGGCTACACCTTC
v_gene: TRBV30; d_gene: .; j_gene: TRBJ1-1; abundance: .; CDR3aa: CAWSGQMNTEAFF; CDR3nt: TGTGCCTGGAGTGGGCAGATGAACACTGAAGCTTTCTTT
v_gene: TRBV20-1; d_gene: .; j_gene: TRBJ1-5; abundance: once; CDR3aa: CSARQNQPQHF; CDR3nt: TGCAGTGCTAGGCAGAATCAGCCCCAGCATTTT
v_gene: TRBV6-5; d_gene: TRBD1; j_gene: TRBJ2-7; abundance: few; CDR3aa: CASSYSGQKTYEQYF; CDR3nt: TGTGCCAGCAGTTACTCGGGACAGAAGACCTACGAGCAGTACTTC
v_gene: TRBV30; d_gene: .; j_gene: TRBJ1-5; abundance: .; CDR3aa: CAWSVQQGGNQPQHF; CDR3nt: TGTGCCTGGAGTGTACAACAGGGCGGCAATCAGCCCCAGCATTTT